This T cell receptor beta chain was profiled in a study of T cells after posttransplantation cyclophosphamide. Study-wide results and limits: Tissue-infiltrating T cells from skin or gut overlapped little with blood T cells. Recipient CMV seropositivity and CMV reactivation strongly tracked TRB clonality. Later blood repertoires were often dominated by clones from the donor CD8+ memory compartment.

The repertoire was sequenced with immunoSEQ multiplex PCR; TCRdb's copy has only in-frame clones and lacks some. The data show tens of thousands of clones, just under 95% seen once. V lost 4 bases to trimming and J lost 7 bases; unmatched junction nucleotides: 10. Looked up from germline, CDR1 is SQVTM and CDR2 is ANQGSEA. The CDR3 is made up of 13 amino acids. Points on this clone: As yet, its antigen is unknown.

The related graft donor's blood sample was taken on the day of bone marrow donation. The sample consisted of PBMCs. The chain joins TRBV29-1 to TRBJ2-7; TRBD2 matches at 7 bases. This TCR came from a woman aged 25 to 39 in good health and a related stem cell transplant donor. The CDR3 coding sequence is TGCAGCGTTGGGAGCGGGGACGGGTGGGAGCAGTACTTC. Residues: CSVGSGDGWEQYF.